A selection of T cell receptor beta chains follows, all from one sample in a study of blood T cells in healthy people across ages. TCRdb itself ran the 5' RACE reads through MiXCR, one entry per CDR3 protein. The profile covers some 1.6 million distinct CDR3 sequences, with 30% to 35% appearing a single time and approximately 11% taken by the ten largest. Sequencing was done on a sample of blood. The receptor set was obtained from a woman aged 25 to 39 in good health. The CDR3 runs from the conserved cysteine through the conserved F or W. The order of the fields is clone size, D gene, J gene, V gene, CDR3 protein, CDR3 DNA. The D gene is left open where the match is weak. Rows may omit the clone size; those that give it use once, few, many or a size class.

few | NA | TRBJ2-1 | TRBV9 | CASSAWGSYNEQFF | TGTGCCAGCAGCGCCTGGGGCTCCTACAATGAGCAGTTCTTC
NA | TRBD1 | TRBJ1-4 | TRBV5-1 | CASSLADRAVNERLFF | TGCGCCAGCAGCTTGGCGGACAGGGCCGTTAATGAAAGACTGTTTTTT
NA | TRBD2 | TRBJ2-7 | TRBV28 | CASSWRGRHYEQYF | TGTGCCAGCAGCTGGCGGGGGAGACACTACGAGCAGTACTTC
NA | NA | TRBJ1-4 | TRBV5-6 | CASSLGLPNEKLFF | TGTGCCAGCAGCCTCGGGCTTCCTAATGAAAAACTGTTTTTT
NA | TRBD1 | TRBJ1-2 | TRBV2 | CASMRQGAAYGYTF | TGTGCCAGCATGAGACAGGGAGCGGCCTATGGCTACACCTTC
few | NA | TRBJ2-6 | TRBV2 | CASSVGQAGANVLTF | TGTGCCAGCAGTGTAGGTCAGGCTGGGGCCAACGTCCTGACTTTC
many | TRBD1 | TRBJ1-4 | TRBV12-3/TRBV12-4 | CATGTGGEKLFF | TGTGCCACCGGGACAGGGGGAGAAAAACTGTTTTTT
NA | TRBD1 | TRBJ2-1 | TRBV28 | CASSLEPGGTGLNEQFF | TGTGCCAGCAGTTTAGAACCAGGGGGTACAGGGTTGAATGAGCAGTTCTTC
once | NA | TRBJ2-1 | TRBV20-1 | CSARPPWHNEQFF | TGCAGTGCTAGACCCCCGTGGCATAATGAGCAGTTCTTC
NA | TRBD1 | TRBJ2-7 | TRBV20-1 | CSRDRYYEQYF | TGCAGCCGGGACAGGTACTACGAGCAGTACTTC
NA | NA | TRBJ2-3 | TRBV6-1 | CASSEGLTPHTDTQYF | TGTGCCAGCAGTGAAGGCTTAACGCCCCACACAGATACGCAGTATTTT
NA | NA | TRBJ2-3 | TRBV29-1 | CSVEDSVGTDTQYF | TGCAGCGTTGAAGACAGTGTGGGAACAGATACGCAGTATTTT
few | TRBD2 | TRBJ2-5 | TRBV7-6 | CASSLTSGSRETQYF | TGTGCCAGCAGCTTAACTAGCGGGAGTCGGGAGACCCAGTACTTC
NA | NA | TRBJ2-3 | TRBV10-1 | CASSGTLGRESNTDTQYF | TGCGCCAGCAGTGGAACCCTCGGGCGGGAATCTAACACAGATACGCAGTATTTT
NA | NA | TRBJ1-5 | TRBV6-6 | CASSYSTSHGSNQPQHF | TGTGCCAGCAGTTACTCGACTTCTCACGGGAGCAATCAGCCCCAGCATTTT
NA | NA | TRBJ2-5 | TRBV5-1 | CASSLDQSGTQYF | TGCGCCAGCAGCTTGGATCAGTCAGGGACCCAGTACTTC
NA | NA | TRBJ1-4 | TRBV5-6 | CANSIEATNEKLFF | TGTGCCAACAGCATTGAAGCAACTAATGAAAAACTGTTTTTT
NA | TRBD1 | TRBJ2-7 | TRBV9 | CASSVTGADEQYF | TGTGCCAGCAGCGTGACAGGGGCCGACGAGCAGTACTTC
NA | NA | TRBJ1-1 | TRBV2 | CASLLGTEAFF | TGTGCCAGCCTTTTGGGCACTGAAGCTTTCTTT
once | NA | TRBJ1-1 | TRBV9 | CASSVGLNAEAFF | TGTGCCAGCAGCGTAGGCCTGAACGCTGAAGCTTTCTTT
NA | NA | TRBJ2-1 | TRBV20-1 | CSANPLPMRAYNEQFF | TGCAGTGCTAACCCCCTCCCGATGCGGGCCTACAATGAGCAGTTCTTC
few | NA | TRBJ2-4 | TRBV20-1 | CSARDRRTALAKNIQYF | TGCAGTGCTAGAGATCGGCGGACAGCACTAGCCAAAAACATTCAGTACTTC
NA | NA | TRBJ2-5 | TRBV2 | CASSEGWRGNSQETQYF | TGTGCCAGCAGTGAGGGTTGGCGGGGAAATTCCCAAGAGACCCAGTACTTC
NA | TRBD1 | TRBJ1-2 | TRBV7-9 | CASSLEIVPGQGKGGYTF | TGTGCCAGCAGCTTAGAGATCGTACCTGGACAGGGGAAAGGTGGCTACACCTTC
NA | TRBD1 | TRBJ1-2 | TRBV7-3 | CASSPRTGEGYTF | TGTGCCAGCAGCCCTCGGACAGGCGAGGGCTACACCTTC
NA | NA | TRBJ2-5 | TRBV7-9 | CASSSTGSWETQYF | TGTGCCAGCAGCTCCACCGGGTCCTGGGAGACCCAGTACTTC
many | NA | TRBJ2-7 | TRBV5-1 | CASSLEIAYEQYF | TGCGCCAGCAGCTTGGAGATAGCCTACGAGCAGTACTTC
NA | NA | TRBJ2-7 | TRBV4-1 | CASSPNALTGRYEQYF | TGCGCCAGCAGCCCCAACGCCCTAACGGGGCGCTACGAGCAGTACTTC
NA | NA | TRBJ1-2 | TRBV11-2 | CASSLDPGPYGYTF | TGTGCCAGCAGCTTAGATCCCGGTCCCTATGGCTACACCTTC
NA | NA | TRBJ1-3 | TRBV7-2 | CASSLVPGGGNTIYF | TGTGCCAGCAGCTTAGTACCGGGAGGAGGAAACACCATATATTTT
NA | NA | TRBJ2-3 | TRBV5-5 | CASSPLDHALDTQYF | TGTGCCAGCAGCCCCTTGGACCACGCTCTGGATACGCAGTATTTT
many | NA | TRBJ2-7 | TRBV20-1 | CSASPRGYEQYF | TGCAGTGCCTCTCCCAGGGGCTACGAGCAGTACTTC
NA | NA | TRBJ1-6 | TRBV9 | CASSVGGDTFNSPLHF | TGTGCCAGCAGCGTAGGAGGGGACACCTTTAATTCACCCCTCCACTTT
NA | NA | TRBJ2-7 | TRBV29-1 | CSVVQGGYEQYF | TGCAGCGTTGTTCAGGGGGGCTACGAGCAGTACTTC
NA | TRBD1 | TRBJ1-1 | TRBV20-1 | CSAFSTGWTEAFF | TGCAGTGCTTTTTCGACAGGGTGGACTGAAGCTTTCTTT
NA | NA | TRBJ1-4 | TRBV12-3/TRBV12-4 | CASSLTAGKLFF | TGTGCCAGCAGTTTAACAGCGGGAAAACTGTTTTTT
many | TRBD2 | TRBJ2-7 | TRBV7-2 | CASSGGGLRYEQYF | TGTGCCAGCAGCGGCGGGGGGCTCCGGTACGAGCAGTACTTC
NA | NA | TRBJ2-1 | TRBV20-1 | CSASLGGSYNEQFF | TGCAGTGCTTCCTTGGGGGGCTCCTACAATGAGCAGTTCTTC
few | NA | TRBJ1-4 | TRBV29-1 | CSAQGSGLEKLFF | TGCAGCGCCCAAGGCTCTGGGCTTGAAAAACTGTTTTTT
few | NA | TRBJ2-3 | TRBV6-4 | CASSADGQTDTQYF | TGTGCCAGCAGTGCTGACGGGCAGACAGATACGCAGTATTTT
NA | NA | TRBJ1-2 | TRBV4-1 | CASSQDPGGPNYGYTF | TGCGCCAGCAGCCAAGATCCCGGGGGACCCAACTATGGCTACACCTTC
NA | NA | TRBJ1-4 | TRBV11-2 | CASSAAWNGDEKLFF | TGTGCCAGCAGCGCGGCATGGAACGGAGATGAAAAACTGTTTTTT